This record concerns one T cell receptor beta chain sequence. The data were obtained in a study of glioma-infiltrating T cells after dendritic cell vaccination. Across the whole study: Three intradermal dendritic cell vaccine injections were given every two weeks.

Looked up from germline, CDR1 is MNHNS and CDR2 is SASEGT. Trimming took off 4 bases at V and 4 bases at J, with 7 bases between the two ends. The CDR3 totals 12 residues. Noted time point: after dendritic cell vaccination, including at tumor progression/relapse. PBMC sampling occurred before vaccination, two weeks after the third dose, and at progression. Assay: immunoSEQ multiplex PCR; the TCRdb copy retains only in-frame clones and omits some. The table records about 76,000 clones, roughly 84% of them present only once. The sample consisted of blood, taken after dendritic cell vaccination. The V gene is TRBV6-1, the J gene TRBJ1-2, with D maybe TRBD1 (5 bases). This sequence was found in a human donor with glioblastoma. The CDR3 region is CASSGGTYGYTF. CDR3 nucleotide sequence: TGTGCCAGCAGTGGCGGGACCTATGGCTACACCTTC.